This T cell receptor (beta chain) emerged from a study of T cells in Graves' hyperthyroidism and ophthalmopathy. Study overall: Blood from the periphery was taken at initial diagnosis, before any treatment.

Findings and limits, study-wide: It was a median approximately six months before onset that the model predicted ophthalmopathy. Most thyroid-expanded clonotypes above 0.001 were also found in blood.

With a duration under 2 months, the hyperthyroidism was newly diagnosed in patients aged 18 to 65. This clonotype has a count of ten or more. The antigen remains undetermined. Amplification yielded TCR beta CDR3 regions, with RNA transcripts as the source. First-round RT-PCR targeting the TCR CDR3 was performed with the HTBI primer set. Via MiXCR, TCRdb re-called the multiplex PCR reads, giving one row per CDR3 protein. The sample includes some 760,000 distinct CDR3 sequences, around 15% of them seen just once. Germline V gene lookup returns CDR1 SNHLY and CDR2 FYNNEI. Trimming removed 4 bases at V and 8 bases at J, with 17 bases between. The CDR3 has 15 amino acids.

Source material: blood. J is TRBJ1-4 and V is TRBV2; D is unclear. The sequence was obtained from a woman under 30 with Graves' hyperthyroidism. This CDR3 is CASSVVPARVEKLFF. In DNA form, the CDR3 reads TGTGCCAGCAGTGTCGTCCCCGCCCGGGTAGAAAAACTGTTTTTT.